The text below deals with one TCR beta chain. The antigen is not known. Specimens held roughly 0.9-10 million cryopreserved PBMC prior to DNA extraction. The ends lost 1 base at V and 4 bases at J; junction bases unmatched: 3. CDR3 length: 15 amino acids. Looked up from germline, CDR1 is LGHNT and CDR2 is FRNRAP. These data originate in a study of long-term antiretroviral therapy in people with HIV. Broader study findings: Blood obtained between about 2004 and 2018 may reflect older ART regimens. ART adherence, viral resistance and therapy changes went undocumented. Control repertoires displayed wider CDR3 length ranges than the HIV repertoires.

At survey level, the immunoSEQ assay was run in its v3.0 version. TCRdb's table, derived via immunoSEQ multiplex PCR, lists solely in-frame clones and lacks some. The sample carries 6,500 or so clones, roughly 85% recorded once. The V gene is TRBV12-5, the J gene TRBJ1-5; 8 bases fit TRBD1. The receptor comes from a woman aged 50 to 65 with HIV. Sequencing used unsorted PBMCs, obtained 3.7 years after starting antiretroviral therapy. The CDR3 nucleotides are TGTGCTAGTGGTTTGGGGACAGGGAGGAATCAGCCCCAGCATTTT. Its protein product is CASGLGTGRNQPQHF.